These 24 T cell receptor beta chains were all obtained from the same sample, sequenced in a study of shared clonotypes between healthy human individuals. Here immunoSEQ multiplex PCR was the method, and the copy in TCRdb shows in-frame clones only, minus some. The sample lists about 2.1 million clones; about 93% were seen once. Naive-designated CD8 cells lacked CD45RO, were positively enriched for CCR7, and omitted terminally differentiated effector memory CD45RA+ cells. Material: naive CD8+ T cells from PBMCs. All receptors come from a man between 18 and 29 years old in good health. Some clones in this sample may be carry-over from other donors' samples.

The chain links TRBV28 to TRBJ2-7; D not resolved. Per germline, CDR1 MDHEN and CDR2 SYDVKM. The CDR3 extends over 13 amino acids. Trimming removed 6 bases at V and 3 bases at J, with 12 bases between. In DNA, the CDR3 is TGTGCCAGCAGCCTTAAAGAAAGCTACGAGCAGTACTTC. Protein: CASSLKESYEQYF.

Only one count was recorded for this clone. The chain employs TRBV2 and TRBJ2-7; 7 bases agree with TRBD1. Germline CDR1 SNHLY, CDR2 FYNNEI. V dropped 6 bases and J dropped 2; count of bases not matched to a gene: 10. This CDR3 region has 15 residues. CDR3 sequence (DNA): TGTGCCAGCAGGACAGGGACAAGGGACCCCTACGAGCAGTACTTC. As protein: CASRTGTRDPYEQYF.

The rearrangement joins TRBV13 to TRBJ2-2, with D unresolved. The CDR3 consists of 12 residues. Looked up from germline, CDR1 is PRHDT and CDR2 is FYEKMQ (reference sequence). Trimming pared 3 bases from V and 8 bases from J, leaving 7 bases between. This CDR3 is CASSFLLGELFF. In nucleotides, the CDR3 is TGTGCCAGCAGCTTCCTCCTAGGGGAGCTGTTTTTT. Variable domain in full (rest from reference TRBV13 and TRBJ2-2): AAGVIQSPRHLIKEKRETATLKCYPIPRHDTVYWYQQGPGQDPQFLISFYEKMQSDKGSIPDRFSAQQFSDYHSELNMSSLELGDSALYFCASSFLLGELFFGEGSRLTVL.

The V gene is TRBV7-3, the J gene TRBJ2-3, with TRBD2 matching 13 bases. The V gene end was trimmed by 5 bases and the J gene end by 7 bases; junction bases not matched to a gene: 9. This CDR3 region has 16 residues. Looked up from germline, CDR1 is SGHTA and CDR2 is FQGTGA. CDR3 DNA: TGTGCCAGCAGCGAGGGGACTAGCGGGATGAGAAATACGCAGTATTTT. Residues: CASSEGTSGMRNTQYF.

About this clone: This sample includes further DNA sequences coding for the same CDR3. The chain combines TRBV29-1 with TRBJ2-5, with D possibly being TRBD1 or TRBD2 (5 bases each). Trimming took 6 bases from V and 1 from J, leaving 12 bases between them. Germline V gene data show CDR1 as SQVTM and CDR2 as ANQGSEA. This CDR3 has 13 residues. The CDR3 nucleotides are TGCAGCGTCCTGAGGGGTTTCCAAGAGACCCAGTACTTC. Its translation is CSVLRGFQETQYF.

The chain employs TRBV29-1 and TRBJ2-3; D may be TRBD2 (6 bases). From germline, CDR1 is SQVTM and CDR2 ANQGSEA. The CDR3 extends over 17 amino acids. Trimming took off 0 bases at V and 2 bases at J, with 18 bases between the two ends. The CDR3 loop reads CSVEDPEAGPATDTQYF. In DNA, the CDR3 is TGCAGCGTTGAAGACCCGGAGGCGGGACCAGCCACAGATACGCAGTATTTT.

V usage is TRBV27 and J usage is TRBJ1-2, with TRBD1 matching 7 bases. The length of the CDR3 is 14 residues. V lost 2 bases, J lost 5 bases, and 5 bases stayed unmatched. Germline V gene sequence: CDR1 MNHEY, CDR2 SMNVEV (reference sequence). Here the CDR3 reads CASSLIAGGYGYTF. CDR3 sequence (DNA): TGTGCCAGCAGTTTAATAGCAGGGGGGTATGGCTACACCTTC.

J is TRBJ2-3 and V is TRBV10-3; TRBD1 aligns across 7 bases. CDR1 ENHRY and CDR2 SYGVKD come from the germline V gene. Trimming took 6 bases from V and 5 from J; bases not matched to a gene: 5. This CDR3 spans 13 amino acids. The CDR3 DNA follows: TGTGCCATCAGGGGGACAGCACTAGATACGCAGTATTTT. Its protein is CAIRGTALDTQYF.

This rearrangement joins TRBV28 to TRBJ1-1; D unresolved. Germline-derived CDR1 and CDR2 are MDHEN and SYDVKM. The CDR3 sequence is 13 residues long. Trimming removed 5 bases at V and 6 bases at J, with 13 bases between. This CDR3 is CASSPVGVPEAFF. The CDR3 DNA is TGTGCCAGCAGTCCCGTCGGGGTCCCTGAAGCTTTCTTT.

V gene TRBV6-6 combines with J gene TRBJ2-7; D uncertain. Trimming cost V 7 bases and J 5 bases, with 12 bases left between them. Germline V gene data show CDR1 as MNHNY and CDR2 as SVGAGI (reference sequence). The CDR3 totals 12 residues. This CDR3 is CASTYTVNEQYF. The CDR3 DNA sequence: TGTGCCAGCACCTACACGGTGAACGAGCAGTACTTC.

The table lists this clone with a count of one. The V call is TRBV27, the J call TRBJ1-3; D is uncertain. CDR1 and CDR2 from the germline V gene are MNHEY and SMNVEV (reference sequence). The CDR3 covers 13 residues. V was pared by 5 bases and J by 0 bases, with 5 bases between. The CDR3 protein is CASSAFSGNTIYF. The CDR3 DNA follows: TGTGCCAGCAGTGCCTTCTCTGGAAACACCATATATTTT.

This chain joins TRBV29-1 and TRBJ2-7, with D perhaps matching TRBD1 (5 bases). Looked up from germline, CDR1 is SQVTM and CDR2 is ANQGSEA. This CDR3 is built from 13 residues. The V gene lost 4 bases and the J gene lost 0 bases, with 10 bases spanning the gap. CDR3 sequence (DNA): TGCAGCGTTGTGTCACAGGTCTCCTACGAGCAGTACTTC. Its protein is CSVVSQVSYEQYF.

The chain carries TRBV2 and TRBJ2-2; TRBD1 matches at 8 bases. The CDR3 runs 16 residues. Germline CDR1 SNHLY, CDR2 FYNNEI. Trimming at V came to 6 bases and at J to 0 bases, leaving 6 bases not matched to a gene. CDR3 region: CASSSRTGTNTGELFF. CDR3 nucleotides: TGTGCCAGCAGCTCTAGGACAGGGACGAACACCGGGGAGCTGTTTTTT.

This clone was seen only a few times. The chain has TRBV6-5 and TRBJ1-3; weak D call: TRBD1 (5 bases). From germline, CDR1 is MNHEY and CDR2 SVGAGI. CDR3 length equals 16 residues. Trimming pared 4 bases from V and 0 bases from J, leaving 13 bases between. As DNA, the CDR3 is TGTGCCAGCAGTTTCCTCGGGACCCCCTCTGGAAACACCATATATTTT. Translating it yields CASSFLGTPSGNTIYF.

The chain is built from TRBV6-5 and TRBJ2-5; D remains unclear. This CDR3 spans 11 amino acids. Germline values: CDR1 MNHEY, CDR2 SVGAGI. V was pared by 6 bases and J by 3 bases, with 5 bases between. CDR3 sequence: CASSHEETQYF. CDR3 nucleotide sequence: TGTGCCAGCAGCCATGAAGAGACCCAGTACTTC.

V and J are TRBV7-9 and TRBJ2-7; 7 positions agree with TRBD1. Germline V gene sequence: CDR1 SEHNR, CDR2 FQNEAQ (reference sequence). The CDR3 spans 16 residues. J was trimmed by 6 bases and V by 4 bases; bases with no gene match: 15. The CDR3 protein is CASSSSSTGIQAEQYF. In nucleotides, the CDR3 is TGTGCCAGCAGCTCCAGCTCGACAGGGATCCAAGCCGAGCAGTACTTC.

The chain combines TRBV7-6 with TRBJ1-2; D not resolved. V shed 1 base and J shed 6 bases, with 9 bases lying between them. Germline CDR1 reads SGHVS; CDR2 reads FNYEAQ. This CDR3 is 13 amino acids long. The CDR3 DNA reads TGTGCCAGCAGCTTAGACCGGGCCCATGGCTACACCTTC. It specifies CASSLDRAHGYTF.

This clone occurred once. CDR3 region: CASSLGQGGTDTQYF. The DNA for the CDR3 is TGTGCCAGCAGTTTGGGACAGGGCGGCACAGATACGCAGTATTTT. The V call is TRBV28, the J call TRBJ2-3; 9 bases align to TRBD1. The CDR3 has 15 amino acids. CDR1 and CDR2 from the germline V gene are MDHEN and SYDVKM. Trimming removed 3 bases from V and 1 base from J; junction bases left unmatched: 2.

To note about this clone: The sample carries other DNA sequences with the same CDR3. The V gene is TRBV28, the J gene TRBJ2-1; D remains ambiguous. This CDR3 comprises 12 residues. Germline loops: CDR1 MDHEN, CDR2 SYDVKM. Trimming removed 3 bases from V and 0 bases from J, with 0 bases in between. CDR3 loop: CASSFSYNEQFF. The CDR3 coding sequence is TGTGCCAGCAGTTTCTCCTACAATGAGCAGTTCTTC. Looking up the rest from reference TRBV28 and TRBJ2-1 gives the full variable domain: DVKVTQSSRYLVKRTGEKVFLECVQDMDHENMFWYRQDPGLGLRLIYFSYDVKMKEKGDIPEGYSVSREKKERFSLILESASTNQTSMYLCASSFSYNEQFFGPGTRLTVL.

The chain couples TRBV7-8 to TRBJ1-4, with TRBD1 as a possible D gene (5 bases). The V and J ends lost 2 bases and 8 bases respectively, with 15 bases between them. Germline CDR1 and CDR2: SGHVS and FQNEAQ. This CDR3 has 15 amino acids. The CDR3 DNA sequence: TGTGCCAGCAGCTTAATCCGGGGGGTCGGGGAAAAACTGTTTTTT. Protein: CASSLIRGVGEKLFF.

A remark on this clone: Other DNA sequences in this sample translate to the same CDR3. This chain uses TRBV27 with TRBJ2-1; TRBD2 is a possible D gene (6 bases). Per the germline V gene, CDR1 is MNHEY and CDR2 is SMNVEV (reference sequence). The V gene lost 5 bases and the J gene lost 1 base, with 9 bases spanning the gap. The CDR3 is 14 residues long. CDR3 DNA: TGTGCCAGCAGTCTACGGGGGTCCTACAATGAGCAGTTCTTC. It specifies CASSLRGSYNEQFF.

This chain connects TRBV2 to TRBJ2-7, with D tentatively TRBD1 or TRBD2 (7 bases each). CDR1 and CDR2 (germline): SNHLY, FYNNEI. V was shortened by 6 bases and J by 2 bases, with 14 bases between the two germline ends. The CDR3 spans 14 residues. The CDR3 loop reads CASRPTGRAYEQYF. The CDR3 bases are TGTGCCAGCAGACCGACAGGGAGGGCCTACGAGCAGTACTTC.

The gene calls are TRBV19 and TRBJ1-4; possibly TRBD1 for D (6 bases). The length of the CDR3 is 16 residues. Germline CDR1 and CDR2: LNHDA and SQIVND (reference sequence). V was pared by 5 bases and J by 6 bases, with 19 bases between. CDR3 residues: CASSPHHREEDEKLFF. The CDR3 bases are TGTGCCAGTAGTCCTCATCACAGGGAGGAGGATGAAAAACTGTTTTTT.

With respect to this clone: Other DNA sequences of this sample code for an identical CDR3. V usage is TRBV4-1 and J usage is TRBJ2-3; the D gene is possibly TRBD2 (6 bases). Germline loops: CDR1 MGHRA, CDR2 YSYEKL. Deletions cut 0 bases from V and 2 bases from J, with 12 bases between. CDR3 length equals 16 residues. In DNA, the CDR3 is TGCGCCAGCAGCCAAGATCGAGCGGGTCTCACAGATACGCAGTATTTT. It codes for CASSQDRAGLTDTQYF.